The sequence of this T cell receptor (beta chain) was determined in a study of blood T cell repertoires in COVID-19. Study-wide context: COVID-19 samples from acute and convalescent phases originated in the United States, Italy and Spain.

V trimming: 0 bases; J trimming: 0 bases; junction bases outside the gene matches: 3. CDR1 and CDR2 (germline): SGHRS, YFSETQ. The CDR3 loop spans 19 amino acids. Study processing details: Amplified reference gene primers provided the basis for estimating nucleated cell counts. TCRdb's table, derived via immunoSEQ multiplex PCR, lists solely in-frame clones and lacks some. The D gene and trimming were derived from the DNA, and the V and J assignments and clone size from that table. The sample has some 250,000 clones, 85% to 90% seen once. The rearrangement links TRBV5-1 to TRBJ2-1; TRBD2 matches at 16 bases. This TCR was sampled from a man aged 60 to 75 with acute or convalescent COVID-19. The source material was peripheral blood. The CDR3 DNA reads as TGCGCCAGCAGCTTGGGGGGACTAGCGGGAGGGAGCTCCTACAATGAGCAGTTCTTC. It specifies CASSLGGLAGGSSYNEQFF.